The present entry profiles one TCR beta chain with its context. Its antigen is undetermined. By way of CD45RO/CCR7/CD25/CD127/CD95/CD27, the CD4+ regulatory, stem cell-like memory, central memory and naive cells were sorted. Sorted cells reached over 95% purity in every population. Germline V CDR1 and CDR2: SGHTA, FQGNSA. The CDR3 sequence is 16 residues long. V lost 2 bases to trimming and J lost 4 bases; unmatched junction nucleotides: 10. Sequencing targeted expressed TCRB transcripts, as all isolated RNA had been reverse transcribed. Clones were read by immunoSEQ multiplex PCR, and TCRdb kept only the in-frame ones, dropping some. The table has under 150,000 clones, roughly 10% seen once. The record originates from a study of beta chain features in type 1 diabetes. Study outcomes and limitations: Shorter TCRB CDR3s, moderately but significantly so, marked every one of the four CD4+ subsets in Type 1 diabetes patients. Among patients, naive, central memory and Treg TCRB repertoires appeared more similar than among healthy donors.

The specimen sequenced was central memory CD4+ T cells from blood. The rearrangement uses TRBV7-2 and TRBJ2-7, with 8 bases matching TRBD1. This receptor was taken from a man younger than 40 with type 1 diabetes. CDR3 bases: TGTGCCAGCAGCTTAACCCCCGGGACAGGAGAGTACGAGCAGTACTTC. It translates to CASSLTPGTGEYEQYF.